The 21 T cell receptor beta chains in this list originate from one sample, sequenced in a study of human T cells and chemical hapten exposure. Time point described: patch test 1, 2 weeks after DPC sensitization. Specified treatment: therapeutic diphenylcyclopropenone sensitization with weekly scalp DPC. MiXCR, run by TCRdb on the RACE reads, gives a single entry per CDR3 protein. Seen here are about 120,000 distinct CDR3 sequences, roughly 15% observed once, and the top ten hold about 0.85%. The sample consisted of whole blood, taken in connection with sensitization to the hapten diphenylcyclopropenone (DPC). The receptors derive from a man between 18 and 29 years old with alopecia areata. Some clones in this sample may be carry-over from other donors' samples.

The chain couples TRBV5-1 to TRBJ2-3; a weak D match, TRBD2 (6 bases). V was shortened by 0 bases and J by 3 bases, with 11 bases between the two germline ends. CDR3 length: 15 residues. The germline CDR1 and CDR2 sequences are SGHRS and YFSETQ. For the CDR3, the DNA is TGCGCCAGCAGCTTGGGCCAGGAGGGGACAGATACGCAGTATTTT. Its protein is CASSLGQEGTDTQYF. The full variable domain, in which reference TRBV5-1 and TRBJ2-3 provide the parts outside the CDR3, is KAGVTQTPRYLIKTRGQQVTLSCSPISGHRSVSWYQQTPGQGLQFLFEYFSETQRNKGNFPGRFSGRQFSNSRSEMNVSTLELGDSALYLCASSLGQEGTDTQYFGPGTRLTVL.

This clonotype was seen only a few times. V usage is TRBV4-3 and J usage is TRBJ2-7; the match to TRBD2 covers 10 bases. Germline V CDR1 and CDR2: LGHNA, YSLEER. CDR3 length equals 15 residues. With 4 bases clipped from V and 2 bases from J, the junction kept 5 bases outside the gene matches. For the CDR3, the DNA is TGCGCCAGCAGCCCAAGCGGGGGGGAGCCCTACGAGCAGTACTTC. Its protein is CASSPSGGEPYEQYF.

This clonotype was counted only a few times. This sequence joins TRBV7-8 and TRBJ2-7; TRBD2 matches 10 bases. V shed 1 base, J shed 3 bases, and the junction held 9 bases outside the gene matches. This CDR3 has 17 amino acids. The germline V gene has CDR1 SGHVS and CDR2 FQNEAQ. The CDR3 DNA reads TGTGCCAGCAGCTTAGTCGGGAGGAGCGGGGGGGTCTACGAGCAGTACTTC. Translating it yields CASSLVGRSGGVYEQYF.

The chain carries TRBV18 and TRBJ2-7, with TRBD2 matching 15 bases. Germline CDR1 reads KGHSH; CDR2 reads LQKENI. CDR3 length: 16 residues. V gave up 4 bases and J gave up 6 bases; unmatched junction bases: 7. The CDR3: CASSLWTSGGATEQYF. The CDR3 nucleotides are TGTGCCAGCTCACTTTGGACTAGCGGGGGGGCTACCGAGCAGTACTTC.

The chain carries TRBV27 and TRBJ1-6; D is unresolved. Trimming left V 2 bases short and J 10 bases short, with 12 bases between. The CDR3 runs to 14 residues. CDR1 is MNHEY and CDR2 is SMNVEV in the germline V gene (reference sequence). The CDR3 DNA reads TGTGCCAGCAGTTTAGAGGCCCTCAGATCACCCCTCCACTTT. Encoded protein: CASSLEALRSPLHF.

A few counts support this clonotype. The chain links TRBV6-2 or TRBV6-3 to TRBJ2-3, with no clear D. CDR1 and CDR2 (germline): MNHEY, SVGEGT. Trimming stripped 2 bases from V and 5 bases from J, with 5 bases between. The CDR3 has 12 amino acids. The CDR3 loop is CASSYIRDTQYF. CDR3 nucleotides: TGTGCCAGCAGTTACATCAGAGATACGCAGTATTTT.

The J gene is TRBJ2-5, the V gene TRBV12-3 or TRBV12-4; D possibly matches TRBD1 or TRBD2 (6 bases each). There are 18 residues in the CDR3. Between the trimmed V and J ends, which lost 2 bases and 5 bases, there was a span of 24 bases. The CDR3 nucleotides read TGTGCCAGCAGTTTAAGGGGGTTATGGCGGGGCCGCCGGGAGACCCAGTACTTC. Encoded protein: CASSLRGLWRGRRETQYF.

This clonotype was recorded many times. The rearrangement joins TRBV7-9 to TRBJ1-5; no definite D call. Germline-derived CDR1 and CDR2 are SEHNR and FQNEAQ (reference sequence). The CDR3 runs 13 residues. Trimming left V 5 bases short and J 4 bases short, with 9 bases between. CDR3 amino acids: CASSPDLNQPQHF. For the CDR3, the DNA is TGTGCCAGCAGCCCGGACTTGAATCAGCCCCAGCATTTT.

This chain connects TRBV4-1 to TRBJ2-1; 15 bases map to TRBD2. CDR1 and CDR2 from the germline V gene are MGHRA and YSYEKL. Trimming took 5 bases from V and 9 from J; bases not matched to a gene: 8. This CDR3 contains 16 residues. In DNA, the CDR3 is TGCGCCAGCAGCTACAGGACTAGCGGGGGGGCTGCTGAGCAGTTCTTC. This translates into CASSYRTSGGAAEQFF.

This clonotype has a handful of counts. The chain carries TRBV3-1 and TRBJ2-7; a possible D gene is TRBD1 (6 bases). V lost 4 bases to trimming and J lost 1 base, with 17 bases between them. The CDR3 spans 16 residues. Germline V lookup: CDR1 LGHDT, CDR2 YNNKEL (reference sequence). CDR3 nucleotide sequence: TGTGCCAGCAGCCCCGAACAGGGACGTTTTTCCTACGAGCAGTACTTC. Amino acids: CASSPEQGRFSYEQYF.

The chain employs TRBV7-8 and TRBJ1-1, with TRBD1 identical over 8 bases. This CDR3 is built from 14 residues. J was trimmed by 7 bases and V by 1 base; bases with no gene match: 5. Germline CDR1 reads SGHVS; CDR2 reads FQNEAQ. The CDR3: CASSLGRGLDEAFF. CDR3 DNA sequence: TGTGCCAGCAGCTTAGGCAGGGGGCTTGATGAAGCTTTCTTT.

This clonotype was recorded a few times. The chain is built from TRBV11-2 and TRBJ2-5, with D possibly being TRBD2 (5 bases). With 5 bases removed from V and 2 bases from J, the gap between germline ends came to 15 bases. Looked up from germline, CDR1 is SGHAT and CDR2 is FQNNGV. The CDR3 runs 15 residues. CDR3 sequence: CASSPRTFLQETQYF. The CDR3 DNA reads as TGTGCCAGCAGCCCCCGGACTTTTCTTCAAGAGACCCAGTACTTC. Combining the CDR3 with reference TRBV11-2 and TRBJ2-5 gives the whole variable domain EAGVAQSPRYKIIEKRQSVAFWCNPISGHATLYWYQQILGQGPKLLIQFQNNGVVDDSQLPKDRFSAERLKGVDSTLKIQPAKLEDSAVYLCASSPRTFLQETQYFGPGTRLLVL.

The rearrangement joins TRBV7-2 to TRBJ1-3; D remains ambiguous. The germline V gene encodes CDR1 SGHTA and CDR2 FQGNSA. V was pared by 0 bases and J by 2 bases, with 8 bases between. The CDR3 length is 15 residues. The chain's CDR3 is CASSLAPAAGNTIYF. The DNA for the CDR3 is TGTGCCAGCAGCTTAGCGCCGGCCGCTGGAAACACCATATATTTT. Full variable domain (remainder filled in from reference TRBV7-2 and TRBJ1-3): GAGVSQSPSNKVTEKGKDVELRCDPISGHTALYWYRQSLGQGLEFLIYFQGNSAPDKSGLPSDRFSAERTGGSVSTLTIQRTQQEDSAVYLCASSLAPAAGNTIYFGEGSWLTVV.

This clonotype was picked up a small number of times. The rearrangement joins TRBV7-9 to TRBJ2-5, with D unclear. Trimming left V 8 bases short and J 2 bases short, with 21 bases between. The CDR3 runs to 16 residues. CDR1 is SEHNR, CDR2 FQNEAQ, per germline (reference sequence). The CDR3 DNA follows: TGTGCCAGCGGATCCGTAGAGAAAGGGTATCAAGAGACCCAGTACTTC. This sequence encodes CASGSVEKGYQETQYF.

This clonotype was recorded a few times. The genes are TRBV6-5 and TRBJ2-5; 7 bases are a match to TRBD1. Per germline, CDR1 MNHEY and CDR2 SVGAGI. The CDR3 covers 13 residues. Unmatched junction bases numbered 6, after V lost 6 bases and J lost 5 bases. The CDR3 DNA sequence: TGTGCCAGCAGACCTGACAGGGCTGAGACCCAGTACTTC. This translates into CASRPDRAETQYF.

The J gene is TRBJ2-7, the V gene TRBV29-1, with 7 bases that match TRBD1. The germline V gene has CDR1 SQVTM and CDR2 ANQGSEA. The CDR3 is 13 residues long. V was clipped by 4 bases and J by 2 bases; unmatched bases: 5. Here the CDR3 reads CSVGDSPAYEQYF. DNA for the CDR3: TGCAGCGTTGGGGACAGTCCAGCCTACGAGCAGTACTTC.

The chain combines TRBV11-1 with TRBJ2-1; D remains ambiguous. Between the trimmed V and J ends, which lost 5 bases and 0 bases, there was a span of 11 bases. The germline CDR1 and CDR2 sequences are SGHAT and FQDESV (reference sequence). This CDR3 region has 15 residues. The CDR3 coding sequence is TGTGCCAGCAGCCCCAGGCTGCTCTCCTACAATGAGCAGTTCTTC. Protein sequence: CASSPRLLSYNEQFF. Together with reference TRBV11-1 and TRBJ2-1, the CDR3 gives the full variable domain: EAEVAQSPRYKITEKSQAVAFWCDPISGHATLYWYRQILGQGPELLVQFQDESVVDDSQLPKDRFSAERLKGVDSTLKIQPAELGDSAMYLCASSPRLLSYNEQFFGPGTRLTVL.

This rearrangement joins TRBV9 to TRBJ2-3; D not certain. Germline values: CDR1 SGDLS, CDR2 YYNGEE. The CDR3 consists of 16 residues. Deletions cut 2 bases from V and 5 bases from J, with 18 bases between. The CDR3 DNA sequence: TGTGCCAGCAGCGTCCAACAGCGTTCCCCAGGAGATACGCAGTATTTT. Translation: CASSVQQRSPGDTQYF.

Only a few counts were recorded for this clonotype. The chain uses TRBV19 and TRBJ2-3; TRBD2 might be the D (6 bases). V shed 6 bases and J shed 5 bases, with 9 bases lying between them. This CDR3 contains 12 residues. The germline V gene encodes CDR1 LNHDA and CDR2 SQIVND (reference sequence). The CDR3 DNA reads as TGTGCCAGTAGACAAGCGGGAGATACGCAGTATTTT. Protein: CASRQAGDTQYF.

Many counts were recorded for this clonotype. This chain uses TRBV7-3 with TRBJ1-1; maybe TRBD1 (5 bases). Per the germline V gene, CDR1 is SGHTA and CDR2 is FQGTGA. This CDR3 has 14 amino acids. Trimming pared 5 bases from V and 6 bases from J, leaving 16 bases between. CDR3 protein: CASSHPGRESEAFF. Written as DNA, the CDR3 is TGTGCCAGCAGCCACCCGGGGCGCGAATCTGAAGCTTTCTTT. Full variable domain (outside the CDR3, taken from reference TRBV7-3 and TRBJ1-1): GAGVSQTPSNKVTEKGKYVELRCDPISGHTALYWYRQSLGQGPEFLIYFQGTGAADDSGLPNDRFFAVRPEGSVSTLKIQRTERGDSAVYLCASSHPGRESEAFFGQGTRLTVV.

This clonotype was picked up many times. This chain joins TRBV7-9 and TRBJ2-1; 10 positions match TRBD1. CDR3 length equals 14 residues. Germline V lookup: CDR1 SEHNR, CDR2 FQNEAQ (reference sequence). V gave up 5 bases and J gave up 5 bases; unmatched junction bases: 3. For the CDR3, the DNA is TGTGCCAGCAGCCCCGGGACAGGGGACAATGAGCAGTTCTTC. Encoded protein: CASSPGTGDNEQFF.